The sequence of this TCR beta chain was determined in a study of blood T cell repertoires in COVID-19. Study overall: Sources were T cells, B-cell-depleted T cells, or PBMCs; the material itself was cDNA or gDNA.

Generated by immunoSEQ multiplex PCR, the TCRdb table keeps only in-frame clones and is missing some. The sample yields some 460,000 clones, around nine tenths seen once. Germline V gene lookup returns CDR1 SGHAT and CDR2 FQNNGV. Trimming removed 5 bases at V and 3 bases at J, with 22 bases between. The CDR3 contains 17 residues. The sequenced sample was PBMCs or T cells enriched from blood (not recorded which). This TCR derives from a young woman with acute COVID-19. The chain carries TRBV11-2 and TRBJ1-2, with no clear D. The CDR3 loop reads CASSRQKDGQKHYGYTF. DNA for the CDR3: TGTGCCAGCAGCCGACAAAAGGATGGGCAGAAGCACTATGGCTACACCTTC.